A selection of T cell receptor beta chains follows, all from one sample in a study of metastatic and nonmetastatic thyroid tumors. Through MiXCR, TCRdb re-clonotyped the PCR reads. This sample has some 40,000 clones; about 24% occur once, and the top ten carry about 15%. The sample taken for sequencing was tumor tissue. Receptors originate from a female donor with papillary thyroid cancer or a benign thyroid nodule (not recorded which). Some clones in this sample may be carry-over from other donors' samples. Each CDR3 is given with its conserved first and last residue. Fields, in order: D gene, V gene, CDR3 protein. The D gene is left open where the match is weak.

TRBD1,TRBV19,CASMGTGGNTIYF
TRBD1,TRBV12-3/TRBV12-4,CASSPGGGSPLHF
TRBD2,TRBV4-2,CASSQDLRGDSSYEQYF
.,TRBV6-4,CASSETVNTEAFF
.,TRBV7-6,CASSLEAVNTEAFF
.,TRBV5-6,CASCLGQLKNYGYTF
.,TRBV6-1,CASSRWGGTPSNQPQHF
.,TRBV3-1,CASSQEAPGWASSYEQYF
TRBD2,TRBV27,CASRHRGAGGLQETQYF
.,TRBV27,CATQSTGGQPQHF
TRBD2,TRBV12-3/TRBV12-4,CASKTSGMHYEQYF
.,TRBV6-5,CASNPEYRVATEAFF
TRBD1,TRBV5-8,CASSLMWTGANYGYTF
TRBD1,TRBV20-1,CSASPVPGQGSYGYTF
.,TRBV5-1,CASSLVGSRGYTF
.,TRBV19,CASRLGGGTEAFF
TRBD1,TRBV6-1,CASSGDRGQPQHF
.,TRBV10-1,CASSGGPNSPLHF
.,TRBV11-2,CASSSDRFVYGYTF
.,TRBV6-1,CASTREGHQPQHF
.,TRBV28,CASSSGARDLEKLFF
TRBD1,TRBV28,CASSRGRGGDTQYF
TRBD2,TRBV20-1,CSARSTSGYQETQYF
.,TRBV20-1,CSAGARVIGTDTQYF
.,TRBV2,CASSETGSSTDTQYF
TRBD2,TRBV6-2/TRBV6-3,CAAGVAGSSGANVLTF